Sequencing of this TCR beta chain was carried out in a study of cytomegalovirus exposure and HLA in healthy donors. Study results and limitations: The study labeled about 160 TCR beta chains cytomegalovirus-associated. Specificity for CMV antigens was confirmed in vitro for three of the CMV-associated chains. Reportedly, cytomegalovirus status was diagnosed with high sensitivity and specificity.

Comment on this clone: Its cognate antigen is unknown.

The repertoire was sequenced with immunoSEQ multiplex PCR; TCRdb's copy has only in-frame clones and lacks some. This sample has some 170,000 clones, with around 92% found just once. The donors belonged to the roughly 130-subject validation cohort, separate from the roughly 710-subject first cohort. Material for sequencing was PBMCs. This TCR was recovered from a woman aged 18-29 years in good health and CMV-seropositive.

The CDR3 loop is CASSQTQGLSPLEETQYF. CDR3 nucleotide sequence: TGCGCCAGCAGCCAAACACAGGGCCTGTCTCCCCTGGAAGAGACCCAGTACTTC. The chain employs TRBV4-1 and TRBJ2-5; a weak D match, TRBD1 (6 bases). The V and J ends lost 2 bases and 3 bases respectively, with 22 bases between them. The CDR3 spans 18 residues. Germline lookup yields CDR1 MGHRA and CDR2 YSYEKL.